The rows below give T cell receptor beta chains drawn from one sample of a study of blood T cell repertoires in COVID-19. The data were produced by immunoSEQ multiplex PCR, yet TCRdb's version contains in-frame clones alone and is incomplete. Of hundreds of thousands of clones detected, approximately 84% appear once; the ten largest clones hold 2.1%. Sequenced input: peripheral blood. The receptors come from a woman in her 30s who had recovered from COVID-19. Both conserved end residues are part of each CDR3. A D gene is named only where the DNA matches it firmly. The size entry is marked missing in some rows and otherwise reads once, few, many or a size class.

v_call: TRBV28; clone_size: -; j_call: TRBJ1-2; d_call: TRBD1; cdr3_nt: TGTGCCAGCAGTTCCCCGGGACAGGGGGAAGGGTTCTATGGCTACACCTTC; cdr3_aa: CASSSPGQGEGFYGYTF
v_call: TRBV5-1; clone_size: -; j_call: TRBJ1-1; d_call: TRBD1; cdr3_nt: TGCGCCAGCAGCTTGGGGCAGGGGGCCCAGGTCACTGAAGCTTTCTTT; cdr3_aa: CASSLGQGAQVTEAFF
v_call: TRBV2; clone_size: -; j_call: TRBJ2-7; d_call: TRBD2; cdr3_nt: TGTGCCAGCAGTGCGCAGCGGGACGGCGAGCAGTACTTC; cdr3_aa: CASSAQRDGEQYF
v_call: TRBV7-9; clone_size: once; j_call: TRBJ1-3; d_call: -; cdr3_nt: TGTGCCAGCAGCTTAGGTCGGACAGACCGGGGAAACACCATATATTTT; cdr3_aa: CASSLGRTDRGNTIYF
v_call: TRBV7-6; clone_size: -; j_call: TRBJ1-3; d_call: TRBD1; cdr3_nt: TGTGCCAGCAGCTCCCGGACAGGCGGGTTCTCTGGAAACACCATATATTTT; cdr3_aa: CASSSRTGGFSGNTIYF
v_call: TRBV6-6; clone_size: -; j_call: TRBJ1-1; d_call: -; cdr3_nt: TGTGCCAGCAGTTACACAGATAGTAACACTGAAGCTTTCTTT; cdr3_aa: CASSYTDSNTEAFF
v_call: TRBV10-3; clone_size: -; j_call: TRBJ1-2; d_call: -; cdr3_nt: TGTGCCATCAGTGAGTTCCCTGCCTCGGAGGGAGGCTACACCTTC; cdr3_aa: CAISEFPASEGGYTF
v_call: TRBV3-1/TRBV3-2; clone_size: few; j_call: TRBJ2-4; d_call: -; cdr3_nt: TGTGCCAGCAGCCAAGGATTAGTGGGCCGGGGAAACATTCAGTACTTC; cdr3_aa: CASSQGLVGRGNIQYF
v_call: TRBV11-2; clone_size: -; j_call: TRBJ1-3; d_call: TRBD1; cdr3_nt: TGTGCCAGCAGCTTAGTCAGGACAGGCCTTTTTGGAAACACCATATATTTT; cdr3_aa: CASSLVRTGLFGNTIYF
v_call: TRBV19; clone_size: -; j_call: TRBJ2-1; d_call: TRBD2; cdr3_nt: TGTGCCAGTAGTATAAATAGCGGGGGGGCGTTTGAGCAGTTCTTC; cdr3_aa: CASSINSGGAFEQFF
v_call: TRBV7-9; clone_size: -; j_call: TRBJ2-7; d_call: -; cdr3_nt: TGTGCCAGCAGCCGACCACAGGGTTCTATATTTGTGGAGCAGTACTTC; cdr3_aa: CASSRPQGSIFVEQYF
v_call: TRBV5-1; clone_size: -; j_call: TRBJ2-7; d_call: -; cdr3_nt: TGCGCCAGCAGCTTGGCGCAGGGAAGGACCTACGAGCAGTACTTC; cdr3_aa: CASSLAQGRTYEQYF
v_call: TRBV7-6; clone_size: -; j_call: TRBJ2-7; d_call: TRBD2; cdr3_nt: TGTGCCAGCAGCTTAAAGTTGGCGGGGGGCCTTTGGGACGAGCAGTACTTC; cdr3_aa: CASSLKLAGGLWDEQYF
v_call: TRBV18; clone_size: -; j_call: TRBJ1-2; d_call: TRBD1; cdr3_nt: TGTGCCAGCTCAACCAAACAGAAAGGGGGCTTGGACTATGGCTACACCTTC; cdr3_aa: CASSTKQKGGLDYGYTF
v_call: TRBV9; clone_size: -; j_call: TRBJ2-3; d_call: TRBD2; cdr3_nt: TGTGCCAGCAGCCCCTCGGGCGGGGGGCCTGCAGATACGCAGTATTTT; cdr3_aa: CASSPSGGGPADTQYF
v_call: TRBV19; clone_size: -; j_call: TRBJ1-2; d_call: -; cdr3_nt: TGTGCCAGTAGTATAGATCTGGAGGGATCGGATGGCTACACCTTC; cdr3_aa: CASSIDLEGSDGYTF
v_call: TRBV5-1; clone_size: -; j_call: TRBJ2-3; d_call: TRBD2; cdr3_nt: TGCGCCAGCAGCTTGGAGTACCCTAGCGGGGGGCGAGATACGCAGTATTTT; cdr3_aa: CASSLEYPSGGRDTQYF
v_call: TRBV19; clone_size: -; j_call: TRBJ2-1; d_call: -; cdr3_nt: TGTGCCACCGGGACACCGGGCTCCTACAATGAGCAGTTCTTC; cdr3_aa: CATGTPGSYNEQFF
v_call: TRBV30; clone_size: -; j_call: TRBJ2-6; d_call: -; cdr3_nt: TGTGCCTCAGGGGACCCTGGGGCCAACGTCCTGACTTTC; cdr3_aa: CASGDPGANVLTF
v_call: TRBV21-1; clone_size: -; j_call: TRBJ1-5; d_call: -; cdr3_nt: TGTGCCAGCAGGGGACAGGGGCCTAGGCGCAATCAGCCCCAGCATTTT; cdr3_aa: CASRGQGPRRNQPQHF
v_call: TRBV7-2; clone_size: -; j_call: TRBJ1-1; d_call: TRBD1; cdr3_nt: TGTGCCAGCAGCTCCGGACAGGGGAACACTGAAGCTTTCTTT; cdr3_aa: CASSSGQGNTEAFF
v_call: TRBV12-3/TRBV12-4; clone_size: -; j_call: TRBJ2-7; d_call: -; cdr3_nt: TGTGCCAGCAGTCAAGGGGGCTACGAGCAGTACTTC; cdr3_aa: CASSQGGYEQYF
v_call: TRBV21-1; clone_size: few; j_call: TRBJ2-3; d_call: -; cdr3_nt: TGTGCCAGAAATTGCTTTTGGGTAGCGGCGGATACGCAGTATTTT; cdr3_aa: CARNCFWVAADTQYF
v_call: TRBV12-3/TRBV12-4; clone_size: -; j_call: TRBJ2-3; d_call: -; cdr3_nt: TGTGCCAGCAGTTTTTGGCTAGCAGATACGCAGTATTTT; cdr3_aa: CASSFWLADTQYF
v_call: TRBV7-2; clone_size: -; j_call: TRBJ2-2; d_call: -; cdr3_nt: TGTGCCAGCAGCTTAGTCGTATCCGGGGAGCTGTTTTTT; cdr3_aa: CASSLVVSGELFF
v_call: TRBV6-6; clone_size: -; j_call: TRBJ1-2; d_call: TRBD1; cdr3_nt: TGTGCCAGCGGCCCGCAACCGGGACAGGGCTACACCTTC; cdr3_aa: CASGPQPGQGYTF
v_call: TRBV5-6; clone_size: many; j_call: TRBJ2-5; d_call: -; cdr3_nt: TGTGCCAGCAGCTTTGAGTTGGAGACCCAGTACTTC; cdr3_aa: CASSFELETQYF
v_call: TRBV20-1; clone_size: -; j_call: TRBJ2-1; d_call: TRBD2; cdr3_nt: TGCAGTGCTCGTGCGGGAGCTTACAATGAGCAGTTCTTC; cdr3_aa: CSARAGAYNEQFF
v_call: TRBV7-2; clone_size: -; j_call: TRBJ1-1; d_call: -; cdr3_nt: TGTGCCAGCAGCCCCATTGAGGGGAACACTGAAGCTTTCTTT; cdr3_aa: CASSPIEGNTEAFF
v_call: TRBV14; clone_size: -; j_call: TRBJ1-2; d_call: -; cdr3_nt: TGTGCCAGCAGCTATTCGGGGACACAGGGCTACACCTTC; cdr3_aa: CASSYSGTQGYTF
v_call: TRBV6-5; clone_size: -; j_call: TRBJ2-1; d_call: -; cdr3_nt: TGTGCCAGCAGTTATACAGGCCACAATGAGCAGTTCTTC; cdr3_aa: CASSYTGHNEQFF
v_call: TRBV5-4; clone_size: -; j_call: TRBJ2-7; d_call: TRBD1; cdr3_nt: TGTGCCAGCAGCTTGGGGGGACAGGGGGGCTACGAGCAGTACTTC; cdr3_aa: CASSLGGQGGYEQYF
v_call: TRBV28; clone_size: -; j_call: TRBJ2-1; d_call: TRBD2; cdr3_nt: TGTGCCAGCAGTCTCCGGCGGGGGGAGCAGTTCTTC; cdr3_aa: CASSLRRGEQFF
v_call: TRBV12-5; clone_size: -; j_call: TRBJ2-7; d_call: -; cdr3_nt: TGTGCTAGTGGTAACGTGACAGGTCCATTCTACGAGCAGTACTTC; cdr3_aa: CASGNVTGPFYEQYF
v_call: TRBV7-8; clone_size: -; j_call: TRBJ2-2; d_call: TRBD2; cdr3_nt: TGTGCCAGCAACCCGGGACTAGCAATCGGGGAGCTGTTTTTT; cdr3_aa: CASNPGLAIGELFF
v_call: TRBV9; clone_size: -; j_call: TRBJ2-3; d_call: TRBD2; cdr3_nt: TGTGCCAGCAGCGTAGCTCTCCCGGCTAGCGGGAGCCCAGATACGCAGTATTTT; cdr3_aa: CASSVALPASGSPDTQYF
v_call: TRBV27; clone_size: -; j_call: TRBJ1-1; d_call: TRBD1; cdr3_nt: TGTGCCAGCAGTTTATTACAGGGGCGGAACACTGAAGCTTTCTTT; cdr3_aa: CASSLLQGRNTEAFF
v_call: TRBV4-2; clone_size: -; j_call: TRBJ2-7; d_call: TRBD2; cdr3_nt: TGTGCCAGCAGCCAAGATATTGTGCGGGAGCTTATAGGCGAGCAGTACTTC; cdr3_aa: CASSQDIVRELIGEQYF
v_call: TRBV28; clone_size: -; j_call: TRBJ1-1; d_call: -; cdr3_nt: TGTGCCAGCACTTTGAACACTGAAGCTTTCTTT; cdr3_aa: CASTLNTEAFF
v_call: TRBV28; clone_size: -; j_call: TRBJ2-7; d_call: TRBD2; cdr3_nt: TGTGCCAGCAAACTTCTAGCGGCCTCCTACGAGCAGTACTTC; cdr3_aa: CASKLLAASYEQYF
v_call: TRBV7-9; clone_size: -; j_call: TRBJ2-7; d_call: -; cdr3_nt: TGTGCCAGCAGCCTTGACAAGAGCTACGAGCAGTACTTC; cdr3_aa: CASSLDKSYEQYF
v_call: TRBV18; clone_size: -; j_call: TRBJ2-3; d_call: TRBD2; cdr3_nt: TGTGCCAGCTCCTTGACTAGCGGGAACACAGATACGCAGTATTTT; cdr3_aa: CASSLTSGNTDTQYF
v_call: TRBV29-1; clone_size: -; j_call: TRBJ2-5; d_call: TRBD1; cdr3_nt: TGCAGCGTGGACCGGGACAGGGGACCGGTTGGGCAAGAGACCCAGTACTTC; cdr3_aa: CSVDRDRGPVGQETQYF
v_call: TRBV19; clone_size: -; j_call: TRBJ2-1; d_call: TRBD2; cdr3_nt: TGTGCCAGTAGAGGGACTAGCGGTGAAACCTACAATGAGCAGTTCTTC; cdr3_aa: CASRGTSGETYNEQFF
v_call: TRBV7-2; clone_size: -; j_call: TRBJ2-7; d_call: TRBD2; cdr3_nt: TGTGCCAGCAGCCCCTACGGGACTAGCCTCTACGAGCAGTACTTC; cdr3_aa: CASSPYGTSLYEQYF
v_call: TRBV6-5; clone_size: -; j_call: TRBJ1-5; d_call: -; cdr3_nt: TGTGCCAGCAGTTACTCGACAGGCTCCCCCCAGCATTTT; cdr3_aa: CASSYSTGSPQHF
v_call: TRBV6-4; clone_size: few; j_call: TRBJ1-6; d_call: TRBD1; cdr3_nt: TGTGCCAGCAGCCCGGGACAGGGAAATTCACCCCTCCACTTT; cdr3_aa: CASSPGQGNSPLHF
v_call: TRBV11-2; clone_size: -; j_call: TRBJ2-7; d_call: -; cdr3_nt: TGTGCCAGCAGCCCAGGGGTAGGTAGCTCCTACGAGCAGTACTTC; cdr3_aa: CASSPGVGSSYEQYF
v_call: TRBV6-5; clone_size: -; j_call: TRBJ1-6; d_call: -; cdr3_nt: TGTGCCAGCAGCCGGGATCTCTTAAATTCACCCCTCCACTTT; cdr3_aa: CASSRDLLNSPLHF
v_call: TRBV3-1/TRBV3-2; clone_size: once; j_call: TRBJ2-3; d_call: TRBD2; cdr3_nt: TGTGCCAGCAGCTACCGGACTAGCGGGGCAGATACGCAGTATTTT; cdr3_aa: CASSYRTSGADTQYF
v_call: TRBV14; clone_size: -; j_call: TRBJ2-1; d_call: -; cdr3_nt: TGTGCCAGCAGCCAAGTCTGGAGCTCCTACAATGAGCAGTTCTTC; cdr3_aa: CASSQVWSSYNEQFF
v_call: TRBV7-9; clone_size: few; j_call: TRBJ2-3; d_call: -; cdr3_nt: TGTGCCTCCAATAGTCAGGTAGATACGCAGTATTTT; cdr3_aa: CASNSQVDTQYF